This T cell receptor (beta chain) was captured by sequencing in a study of blood T cell repertoires in COVID-19. J gave up 0 bases and V 0 bases, and 12 bases lay outside the gene matches. The germline V gene has CDR1 SGHNT and CDR2 YYREEE (reference sequence). There are 18 residues in the CDR3. Adults between roughly 18 and 95 years of age took part from 24 US areas. In the authors' methods: Estimates of nucleated cell counts were drawn from the amplification of reference gene primers. TCRdb's table, derived via immunoSEQ multiplex PCR, lists solely in-frame clones and lacks some. That table furnishes V, J and clone size, whereas the DNA furnished D and trimming. Of about 250,000 clones in the sample, about nine tenths were seen once. This clone was observed a single time.

Sequencing input: PBMCs or T cells enriched from blood (not recorded which). The TCR originated in a young woman with acute COVID-19. The chain carries TRBV5-4 and TRBJ2-7, with 7 bases aligning to TRBD1. Written as DNA, the CDR3 is TGTGCCAGCAGCTTGGCTAAGCCCGCCGGACAGGTCTCCTACGAGCAGTACTTC. It is translated as CASSLAKPAGQVSYEQYF.